This TCR beta chain was identified during a study of shared clonotypes between healthy human individuals. Study-wide context: Per donor, CD8 memory used one plate, CD8 naive used two, CD4 memory used three and CD4 naive used three.

Worth noting for this clone: The same CDR3 arises from other DNA sequences in this sample as well.

Clones were sequenced by immunoSEQ multiplex PCR, and TCRdb holds only the in-frame ones, with some missing. The table records a few million clones, nearly 97% of them present only once. The V gene's germline CDR1 is KGHSH and CDR2 LQKENI. The V end was cut by 0 bases, the J end by 1 base, with 6 bases between. The CDR3 extends over 14 amino acids. The receptor was isolated from a man aged 18 to 30 in good health. Input material: naive CD4+ T cells sorted from blood. Subset here: CD45RA+ positively selected. The gene calls are TRBV18 and TRBJ1-1; D uncertain. The CDR3 region is CASSPPAGNTEAFF. The CDR3 DNA reads as TGTGCCAGCTCACCACCGGCGGGGAACACTGAAGCTTTCTTT.